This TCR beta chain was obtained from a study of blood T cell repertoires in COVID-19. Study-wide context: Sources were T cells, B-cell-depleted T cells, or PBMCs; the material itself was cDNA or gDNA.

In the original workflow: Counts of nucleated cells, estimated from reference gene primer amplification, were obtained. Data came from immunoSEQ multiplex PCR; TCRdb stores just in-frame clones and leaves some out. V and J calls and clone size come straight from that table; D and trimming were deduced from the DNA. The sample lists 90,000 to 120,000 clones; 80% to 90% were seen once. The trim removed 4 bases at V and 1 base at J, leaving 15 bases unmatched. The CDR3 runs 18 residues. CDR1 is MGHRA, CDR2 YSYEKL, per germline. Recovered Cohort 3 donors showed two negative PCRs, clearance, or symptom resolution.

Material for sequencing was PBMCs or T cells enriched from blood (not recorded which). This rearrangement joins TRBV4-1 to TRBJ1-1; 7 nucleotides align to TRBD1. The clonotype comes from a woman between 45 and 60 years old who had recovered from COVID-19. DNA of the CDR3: TGCGCCAGCAGCCTTATCTTACAGGGGATAGGAGGGAACACTGAAGCTTTCTTT. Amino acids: CASSLILQGIGGNTEAFF.